This TCR beta chain was captured in a study of T-cell reconstitution after alpha-beta-depleted transplantation in children. Notes on the study in general: At around two months after transplant, the alpha-beta T cells were reportedly derived from several hundred expanded clones that came from non-depleted graft cells. It was newly produced T cells that mostly accounted for T-cell counts and diversity one year after transplant.

Germline loops: CDR1 MDHEN, CDR2 SYDVKM. The CDR3 is 18 residues long. Trimming cost V 1 base and J 4 bases, with 21 bases left between them. Unique molecular identifiers tagged the TCRbeta library. TCRdb passed the PCR reads through MiXCR, listing each CDR3 protein once. The data hold about 110,000 distinct CDR3 sequences, with about 6% observed a single time. This clonotype has at least ten counts. Its antigen is still unknown. The source material was PBMCs, mostly from graft donor cells, sampled 360 days after TCRalphabeta/CD19-depleted stem cell transplant. The sequence was collected from a male patient between 2 and 15 years old who had a stem cell transplant for acute lymphoblastic leukemia, so the T cells may come from the graft donor. V usage is TRBV28 and J usage is TRBJ2-3; tentatively, D is TRBD2 (8 bases). The chain's CDR3 is CASSLFSTTSGQADTQYF. The CDR3 DNA reads TGTGCCAGCAGTTTATTTAGTACTACTAGCGGACAGGCAGATACGCAGTATTTT.